The 30 T cell receptor beta chains presented below share a single source sample, sequenced in a study of regulatory T cells in long-lasting Graves disease. Time point specified: persistent/refractory GD, antithyroid drugs over 5 years with positive TRAb. Extracted PBMC RNA gave rise to the TCR library. Construction of TCR beta libraries relied on iRepertoire HTBI primers and on Arm-PCR targeting CDR3 regions. TCRdb called the multiplex PCR reads again in MiXCR, with one record for every CDR3 protein. The data contain about 460,000 distinct CDR3 sequences, approximately 22% of them singletons. The starting material was peripheral blood mononuclear cells (PBMCs), obtained when the disease was refractory, from a patient treated with antithyroid drugs. These receptors were taken from a female donor with Graves disease.

This clonotype was seen a few times. J is TRBJ2-1 and V is TRBV6-2 or TRBV6-3; 7 positions match TRBD2. Trimming cost V 5 bases and J 0 bases; bases outside gene matches: 10. This CDR3 region has 17 residues. Germline V gives CDR1 MNHEY, CDR2 SVGEGT. CDR3 sequence (DNA): TGTGCCAGCAGTCGCGAAAATAGCGGGCCCTCCTACAATGAGCAGTTCTTC. It translates to CASSRENSGPSYNEQFF.

In its sample, this clonotype was seen a few times. The chain is built from TRBV2 and TRBJ1-1; D is undetermined. Trimming shortened V by 4 bases and J by 4 bases, and 10 bases separated the two germline ends. Germline V lookup: CDR1 SNHLY, CDR2 FYNNEI. This CDR3 is built from 13 residues. The CDR3 bases are TGTGCCAGCAGTGCGTTGAGAGGCACTGAAGCTTTCTTT. Residues: CASSALRGTEAFF.

This clonotype was observed a handful of times. This sequence joins TRBV20-1 and TRBJ2-7; possible D gene TRBD1, 6 bases. Germline V CDR1 and CDR2: DFQATT, SNEGSKA (reference sequence). Trimming shortened V by 5 bases and J by 7 bases, and 12 bases separated the two germline ends. This CDR3 region has 11 residues. The CDR3 nucleotides read TGCAGTGCTTCCTCAGGGGTTGAGCAGTACTTC. The encoded protein is CSASSGVEQYF.

The chain employs TRBV11-2 and TRBJ2-1, with a tentative D call TRBD1 (7 bases). CDR3 length: 14 amino acids. From germline, CDR1 is SGHAT and CDR2 FQNNGV. The V end was cut by 5 bases, the J end by 6 bases, with 14 bases between. The CDR3 region has the DNA TGTGCCAGCAGCATAGCGGACAGGCCCAATGAGCAGTTCTTC. Its translation: CASSIADRPNEQFF.

This clonotype was observed many times. The chain recombines TRBV30 with TRBJ1-4; D is unresolved. The CDR3 runs 12 residues. Trimming shortened V by 2 bases and J by 7 bases, and 8 bases separated the two germline ends. Looked up from germline, CDR1 is GTSNPN and CDR2 is SVGIG (reference sequence). This CDR3 reads CAWSLFGEKLFF. The CDR3, as DNA: TGTGCCTGGAGTCTGTTCGGTGAAAAACTGTTTTTT.

Many counts were recorded for this clonotype. This rearrangement joins TRBV9 to TRBJ1-2; TRBD1 agrees at 8 bases. CDR1 SGDLS and CDR2 YYNGEE come from the germline V gene. The CDR3 loop spans 15 amino acids. The trim removed 2 bases at V and 4 bases at J, leaving 7 bases unmatched. This chain's CDR3 is CASSVTGGSTYGYTF. CDR3 bases: TGTGCCAGCAGCGTTACAGGGGGTTCCACCTATGGCTACACCTTC.

This clonotype was seen ten or more times. The V gene is TRBV28, the J gene TRBJ2-7; D unresolved. Germline V gene data show CDR1 as MDHEN and CDR2 as SYDVKM. The V gene lost 10 bases and the J gene lost 0 bases, with 10 bases spanning the gap. The CDR3 has 12 residues. The CDR3 bases are TGTGCCACCGCCGAGATCTCCTACGAGCAGTACTTC. It specifies CATAEISYEQYF.

This clonotype has at least ten counts. V is TRBV2 and J is TRBJ1-2, with 9 bases that match TRBD1. Germline V gene data show CDR1 as SNHLY and CDR2 as FYNNEI. After removal of 0 bases from V and 9 bases from J, the junction contained 14 bases not matched to a gene. CDR3 length equals 17 residues. The CDR3 protein is CASSEALLRTGVLCYTF. CDR3 in DNA: TGTGCCAGCAGTGAAGCGCTTCTAAGGACAGGGGTGTTATGCTACACCTTC.

This clonotype appeared a few times. A single base separates this from a much larger clone, so it may be a read error. The V call is TRBV10-3, the J call TRBJ2-7, with 13 bases identical to TRBD2. This CDR3 is built from 14 residues. Germline V CDR1 and CDR2: ENHRY, SYGVKD. V lost 6 bases and J lost 3; bases outside the gene matches: 2. CDR3 coding DNA: TGTGCCATCAGCGGACTAGCGGGAGACTACGAGCAGTACTTC. Protein: CAISGLAGDYEQYF.

This clonotype turned up a few times. The V and J genes are TRBV30 and TRBJ1-2; D might be TRBD1 (6 bases). Per the germline V gene, CDR1 is GTSNPN and CDR2 is SVGIG (reference sequence). There are 13 residues in the CDR3. Trimming cost V 4 bases and J 3 bases, with 12 bases left between them. The CDR3 loop is CAWTVNRDYGYTF. The CDR3 DNA reads as TGTGCCTGGACGGTTAACAGGGACTATGGCTACACCTTC. The variable domain in full, with the rest retrieved from reference TRBV30 and TRBJ1-2, is SQTIHQWPATLVQPVGSPLSLECTVEGTSNPNLYWYRQAAGRGLQLLFYSVGIGQISSEVPQNLSASRPQDRQFILSSKKLLLSDSGFYLCAWTVNRDYGYTFGSGTRLTVV.

The rearrangement links TRBV7-9 to TRBJ2-5; 15 nucleotides line up with TRBD2. The V gene end was trimmed by 5 bases and the J gene end by 5 bases; junction bases not matched to a gene: 6. The CDR3 consists of 16 residues. Germline CDR1 and CDR2: SEHNR and FQNEAQ (reference sequence). CDR3 DNA sequence: TGTGCCAGCAGCAAGGGACTAGCGGGAGGCGGGGAGACCCAGTACTTC. The encoded protein is CASSKGLAGGGETQYF.

This clonotype was detected many times. The gene calls are TRBV28 and TRBJ2-2; 14 bases fit TRBD2. The CDR3 covers 17 residues. The V gene end was trimmed by 5 bases and the J gene end by 6 bases; junction bases not matched to a gene: 8. Germline V lookup: CDR1 MDHEN, CDR2 SYDVKM. CDR3 in amino acids: CASSRGLAGGKAGELFF. CDR3 DNA: TGTGCCAGCAGTCGAGGACTAGCGGGAGGAAAGGCCGGGGAGCTGTTTTTT.

The DNA for the CDR3 is TGTGCCACCAGTGATTCGTCGACAGATCTCTCTGGGGCCAACGTCCTGACTTTC. Translation gives CATSDSSTDLSGANVLTF. V is TRBV24-1 and J is TRBJ2-6; D perhaps matches TRBD1 (5 bases). The ends were cut back, 2 bases at V and 0 bases at J, with 13 bases in the middle. CDR3 length: 18 amino acids. CDR1 and CDR2 from the germline V gene are KGHDR and SFDVKD.

This clonotype was recorded at least ten times. The genes are TRBV28 and TRBJ2-7; 9 bases agree with TRBD2. Looked up from germline, CDR1 is MDHEN and CDR2 is SYDVKM. The CDR3 length is 16 residues. V lost 5 bases, J lost 0 bases, and 8 bases stayed unmatched. The CDR3: CASSATTAGGSYEQYF. The CDR3 DNA reads TGTGCCAGCAGTGCAACGACAGCGGGAGGCTCCTACGAGCAGTACTTC. The variable domain in full, completed from reference TRBV28 and TRBJ2-7, reads DVKVTQSSRYLVKRTGEKVFLECVQDMDHENMFWYRQDPGLGLRLIYFSYDVKMKEKGDIPEGYSVSREKKERFSLILESASTNQTSMYLCASSATTAGGSYEQYFGPGTRLTVT.

This clonotype has more than one count but fewer than ten. The chain combines TRBV10-3 with TRBJ1-1; D might be TRBD1 (6 bases). Germline V lookup: CDR1 ENHRY, CDR2 SYGVKD. The CDR3 is 13 amino acids. V was shortened by 4 bases and J by 5 bases, with 11 bases between the two germline ends. The CDR3 DNA is TGTGCCATCAGTGTGGGGCAGGGGACTGAAGCTTTCTTT. This sequence encodes CAISVGQGTEAFF.

This clonotype was counted ten times or more. This rearrangement joins TRBV3-1 to TRBJ2-7, with 11 bases lining up with TRBD1. CDR1 is LGHDT, CDR2 YNNKEL, per germline (reference sequence). This CDR3 spans 14 amino acids. Trimming removed 6 bases from V and 9 bases from J; junction bases left unmatched: 10. The CDR3: CASSLGTGGNPQYF. CDR3 sequence (DNA): TGTGCCAGCAGTCTCGGGACAGGGGGAAATCCGCAGTACTTC.

This chain joins TRBV29-1 and TRBJ2-1, with 7 bases lining up with TRBD1. Germline CDR1 reads SQVTM; CDR2 reads ANQGSEA. V lost 3 bases, J lost 8 bases, and 10 bases stayed unmatched. This CDR3 has 14 residues. CDR3 in DNA: TGCAGCGTTGATTCCGACAGGGATTTCGATGAGCAGTTCTTC. This sequence encodes CSVDSDRDFDEQFF.

This clonotype has at least ten counts. The CDR3 coding sequence is TGTGCCAGCAGCTTATCCGGGACAGGGGTACTAAATGAAAAACTGTTTTTT. This translates into CASSLSGTGVLNEKLFF. The gene calls are TRBV7-2 and TRBJ1-4, with 10 bases lining up with TRBD1. CDR1 SGHTA and CDR2 FQGNSA come from the germline V gene. V was pared by 2 bases and J by 5 bases, with 8 bases of the junction left unmatched. CDR3 size: 17 residues.

This chain connects TRBV18 to TRBJ2-7, with unresolved D. V was cut by 6 bases and J by 2 bases, with 14 bases left in between. Per the germline V gene, CDR1 is KGHSH and CDR2 is LQKENI. CDR3 length: 14 amino acids. DNA for the CDR3: TGTGCCAGCTCCTTTAGCCAGTCAACCTACGAGCAGTACTTC. Encoded protein: CASSFSQSTYEQYF.

The V call is TRBV7-9, the J call TRBJ1-5; tentatively, D is TRBD1 (5 bases). The CDR3 is 16 amino acids. Germline assignment: CDR1 SEHNR and CDR2 FQNEAQ (reference sequence). Between the trimmed V and J ends, which lost 5 bases and 0 bases, there was a span of 14 bases. The CDR3 nucleotides are TGTGCCAGCAGCCCCCGGGGGGGGTTTAGCAATCAGCCCCAGCATTTT. It specifies CASSPRGGFSNQPQHF.

The chain recombines TRBV7-6 with TRBJ2-7; 8 bases fit TRBD2. The CDR3 is 16 residues long. Germline V gene sequence: CDR1 SGHVS, CDR2 FNYEAQ. Trimming took 6 bases from V and 2 from J; bases not matched to a gene: 12. The CDR3 is CASSSWRGLGAYEQYF. The CDR3 nucleotides read TGTGCCAGCAGTTCATGGAGGGGACTAGGGGCCTACGAGCAGTACTTC.

This clonotype showed up just a few times. The chain uses TRBV7-2 and TRBJ1-1, with D uncertain. The V end was cut by 3 bases, the J end by 6 bases, with 8 bases between. Germline V gene data show CDR1 as SGHTA and CDR2 as FQGNSA. This CDR3 spans 12 amino acids. The CDR3 here is CASSFSVPEAFF. CDR3 bases: TGTGCCAGCAGCTTTTCTGTCCCTGAAGCTTTCTTT.

The V gene is TRBV5-1, the J gene TRBJ1-3; 8 bases are a match to TRBD1. J lost 1 base, V lost 7 bases, and 7 bases had no gene match. The CDR3 contains 15 residues. From germline, CDR1 is SGHRS and CDR2 YFSETQ. The CDR3 DNA reads TGCGCCAGCGGGGACAGGACCGCTTCTGGAAACACCATATATTTT. It is translated as CASGDRTASGNTIYF.

This clonotype was seen repeatedly, ten times or more. J is TRBJ1-5 and V is TRBV19; unclear D gene. The CDR3 is made up of 15 amino acids. In germline, CDR1 is LNHDA, CDR2 SQIVND (reference sequence). The V end was cut by 0 bases, the J end by 4 bases, with 10 bases between. As DNA, the CDR3 is TGTGCCAGTAGTATAGATAGTCAGCCAAATCAGCCCCAGCATTTT. It specifies CASSIDSQPNQPQHF.

The chain couples TRBV20-1 to TRBJ2-2; either TRBD1 or TRBD2 may fit D (5 bases each). The CDR3 runs to 13 residues. V was cut by 3 bases and J by 7 bases, with 12 bases left in between. Germline CDR1 DFQATT, CDR2 SNEGSKA (reference sequence). CDR3 protein: CSARGTPIGELFF. In DNA, the CDR3 is TGCAGTGCTAGGGGGACCCCAATCGGGGAGCTGTTTTTT.

The chain combines TRBV6-1 with TRBJ2-1; 10 nucleotides line up with TRBD2. CDR3 size: 17 residues. Germline CDR1 and CDR2: MNHNS and SASEGT. V was clipped by 5 bases and J by 4 bases; unmatched bases: 11. CDR3 residues: CASSRTSGPQGYNEQFF. DNA of the CDR3: TGTGCCAGCAGTCGGACTAGCGGTCCCCAAGGGTACAATGAGCAGTTCTTC.

This clonotype occurred a few times. A much larger clone is a single base away; this may be a read error. V is TRBV12-3 or TRBV12-4 and J is TRBJ1-1; 8 nucleotides line up with TRBD1. V shed 10 bases and J 4 bases; nucleotides not matched to a gene: 14. The CDR3 has 15 amino acids. The CDR3 here is CATREAGGRGTEAFF. The CDR3 region has the DNA TGTGCCACCCGAGAGGCAGGGGGCCGGGGCACTGAAGCTTTCTTT.

This clonotype has at least ten counts. This chain links TRBV19 with TRBJ2-7; 8 bases align to TRBD1. Looked up from germline, CDR1 is LNHDA and CDR2 is SQIVND (reference sequence). The CDR3 totals 15 residues. J was trimmed by 5 bases and V by 5 bases; bases with no gene match: 11. CDR3 coding DNA: TGTGCCAGTAGTGACTTCCGTAAGACAGGGGACGAGCAGTACTTC. It encodes CASSDFRKTGDEQYF.

The chain recombines TRBV19 with TRBJ1-5; unclear D gene. CDR1 and CDR2 (germline): LNHDA, SQIVND (reference sequence). The CDR3 consists of 16 residues. V dropped 1 base and J dropped 5 bases, with 15 bases sitting between them. CDR3 nucleotide sequence: TGTGCCAGTAGTATAGGGAATCGAGCCATATATCAGCCCCAGCATTTT. This codes for CASSIGNRAIYQPQHF.

This clonotype has a count of ten or more. The chain employs TRBV28 and TRBJ1-1, with D perhaps matching TRBD1 (5 bases). The CDR3 consists of 16 residues. Looked up from germline, CDR1 is MDHEN and CDR2 is SYDVKM. V lost 2 bases and J lost 1, with 14 bases in between. The CDR3 region is CASSLTVGLKNTEAFF. The CDR3 bases are TGTGCCAGCAGTTTAACTGTGGGACTGAAGAACACTGAAGCTTTCTTT.